This is a list of T cell receptor beta chains from one sample in a study of T cell responses to AZD1222 COVID-19 vaccine. Some clones are missing from TCRdb's copy, which holds only in-frame ones; the method was immunoSEQ multiplex PCR. The sample lists more than 85,000 clones, about 88% occurring once. This specimen was peripheral blood, taken on day 0 of AZD1222 vaccination. These TCRs come from an adult in good health. CDR3s leave out the opening cysteine and the closing phenylalanine or tryptophan. Each record gives: D gene, CDR3 length, J gene, V gene, CDR3 protein. The D gene is left open where the match is weak.

d_call: TRBD2
cdr3_length: 13
j_call: TRBJ2-1
v_call: TRBV29-1
cdr3_aa: SVEDQRLAGNEQF

d_call: TRBD1
cdr3_length: 13
j_call: TRBJ1-5
v_call: TRBV5-1
cdr3_aa: ASSSDRVDNQPQH

d_call: TRBD1
cdr3_length: 15
j_call: TRBJ1-3
v_call: TRBV7-6
cdr3_aa: ASSPVDRAISGNTIY

d_call: -
cdr3_length: 14
j_call: TRBJ1-5
v_call: TRBV27
cdr3_aa: ASSSLTGGSNQPQH

d_call: -
cdr3_length: 10
j_call: TRBJ1-1
v_call: TRBV14
cdr3_aa: ASSLLPGEAF

d_call: -
cdr3_length: 13
j_call: TRBJ1-1
v_call: TRBV11-2
cdr3_aa: ASNQKGQANTEAF

d_call: -
cdr3_length: 11
j_call: TRBJ1-6
v_call: TRBV7-7
cdr3_aa: ASSLGLDSPLH

d_call: -
cdr3_length: 12
j_call: TRBJ2-3
v_call: TRBV24-1
cdr3_aa: ATSLRGRADTQY

d_call: -
cdr3_length: 10
j_call: TRBJ1-1
v_call: TRBV29-1
cdr3_aa: SGLTETREAF

d_call: -
cdr3_length: 14
j_call: TRBJ1-2
v_call: TRBV30
cdr3_aa: AWSPRQVRSNYGYT

d_call: -
cdr3_length: 13
j_call: TRBJ2-2
v_call: TRBV19
cdr3_aa: ASSIPGKGSGELF

d_call: -
cdr3_length: 13
j_call: TRBJ1-2
v_call: TRBV6-2/TRBV6-3
cdr3_aa: ASSYNRGGGYGYT

d_call: TRBD1
cdr3_length: 16
j_call: TRBJ2-7
v_call: TRBV5-1
cdr3_aa: ASSSREIGQVRPYEQY

d_call: TRBD1
cdr3_length: 14
j_call: TRBJ2-7
v_call: TRBV29-1
cdr3_aa: SVLPGGTGVSYEQY

d_call: TRBD1
cdr3_length: 13
j_call: TRBJ2-7
v_call: TRBV6-5
cdr3_aa: ASSLTGTGSYEQY

d_call: -
cdr3_length: 10
j_call: TRBJ2-7
v_call: TRBV19
cdr3_aa: ASSPGVYEQY

d_call: -
cdr3_length: 13
j_call: TRBJ1-3
v_call: TRBV18
cdr3_aa: ASSLLPDSRNTIY

d_call: -
cdr3_length: 13
j_call: TRBJ2-5
v_call: TRBV7-9
cdr3_aa: ASSLAGALQETQY

d_call: -
cdr3_length: 13
j_call: TRBJ2-2
v_call: TRBV2
cdr3_aa: ASKLVKAGAGELF

d_call: TRBD1
cdr3_length: 11
j_call: TRBJ2-1
v_call: TRBV29-1
cdr3_aa: SAAQDRAGEQF

d_call: TRBD1
cdr3_length: 11
j_call: TRBJ2-7
v_call: TRBV11-3
cdr3_aa: ASSRDREAEQY

d_call: -
cdr3_length: 11
j_call: TRBJ1-2
v_call: TRBV13
cdr3_aa: ASSIGQHYGYT

d_call: TRBD1
cdr3_length: 14
j_call: TRBJ1-5
v_call: TRBV7-2
cdr3_aa: ASSLVGTVSNQPQH

d_call: -
cdr3_length: 10
j_call: TRBJ2-1
v_call: TRBV10-1
cdr3_aa: ASRGDWDEQF

d_call: TRBD1
cdr3_length: 13
j_call: TRBJ1-1
v_call: TRBV4-1
cdr3_aa: ASSQTGQGSTEAF

d_call: -
cdr3_length: 11
j_call: TRBJ1-5
v_call: TRBV12-3/TRBV12-4
cdr3_aa: ASSLYSNQPQH